The 17 T cell receptor beta chains given below trace back to one sample, sequenced in a study of control samples from healthy donors and cancer patients (dated by TCRdb to the early 2020s). Library preparation employed the immunoSEQ multiplex PCR assay. The table was pulled from immuneACCESS by TCRdb, which kept in-frame rearrangements only. Such tables lose some clones; where checked, under half of the loss comes from unresolved V genes, and the rest has no known cause. A total of roughly 100,000 clones appear in this sample, around 89% of them only once. The ten largest clones take up 7.8% of the sample. Sequenced input: blood. All receptors come from a man in his thirties or forties in good health.

The V call is TRBV4-1, the J call TRBJ2-3, with TRBD2 identical over 10 bases. Germline CDR1 reads MGHRA; CDR2 reads YSYEKL. CDR3 length equals 16 residues. Trimming at V came to 4 bases and at J to 3 bases, leaving 7 bases not matched to a gene. CDR3: CASSLGSGRATDTQYF. The CDR3 DNA follows: TGCGCCAGCAGCCTAGGCAGCGGGAGGGCAACAGATACGCAGTATTTT.

The V gene is TRBV3-1 (or the pseudogene TRBV3-2), the J gene TRBJ1-1; the match to TRBD1 covers 8 bases. CDR3 size: 15 residues. Per germline, CDR1 LGHDT and CDR2 YNNKEL (reference sequence). J was trimmed by 0 bases and V by 8 bases; bases with no gene match: 8. The CDR3 coding sequence is TGTGCCAGCTGTCCCGGGACAGGTTTGAACACTGAAGCTTTCTTT. Amino acids: CASCPGTGLNTEAFF.

A few counts support this clone. The gene calls are TRBV11-3 and TRBJ2-2, with 10 bases that match TRBD2. Per germline, CDR1 SGHNT and CDR2 YENEEA. The V gene end was trimmed by 0 bases and the J gene end by 6 bases; junction bases not matched to a gene: 10. The CDR3 spans 18 residues. The CDR3 spells CASSLEGGASGSAGELFF. The CDR3 region has the DNA TGTGCCAGCAGCTTAGAAGGCGGGGCTAGCGGGAGCGCCGGGGAGCTGTTTTTT.

The chain couples TRBV4-1 to TRBJ1-1; D call uncertain. The CDR3 is 12 residues long. CDR1 is MGHRA and CDR2 is YSYEKL in the germline V gene. V lost 4 bases and J 7 bases, leaving 10 bases between the germline ends. This CDR3 is CASSRTASEAFF. The CDR3 bases are TGCGCCAGCAGCCGAACTGCAAGTGAAGCTTTCTTT.

The chain carries TRBV5-4 and TRBJ2-3, with a possible D match to TRBD2 (6 bases). Germline V CDR1 and CDR2: SGHNT, YYREEE (reference sequence). CDR3 length: 13 amino acids. Trimming pared 5 bases from V and 6 bases from J, leaving 13 bases between. CDR3 sequence reads: CASSSTLADTQYF. The CDR3 bases are TGTGCCAGCAGTTCAACTCTAGCGGATACGCAGTATTTT.

The chain links TRBV11-2 to TRBJ2-7, with no clear D. The CDR3 contains 11 residues. Germline loops: CDR1 SGHAT, CDR2 FQNNGV. Trimming pared 2 bases from V and 4 bases from J, leaving 3 bases between. This chain's CDR3 is CASSLKYEQYF. CDR3 nucleotides: TGTGCCAGCAGCTTAAAGTACGAGCAGTACTTC.

The chain has TRBV27 and TRBJ1-2; a weak D match, TRBD1 (5 bases). V was trimmed by 6 bases and J by 4 bases, leaving 12 bases between them. The germline V gene has CDR1 MNHEY and CDR2 SMNVEV (reference sequence). The CDR3 runs to 13 residues. The CDR3 DNA is TGTGCCAGCAGCCCCGACAGAGGCTATGGCTACACCTTC. Translation: CASSPDRGYGYTF.

The chain recombines TRBV6-5 with TRBJ1-2; D is unresolved. Trimming left V 7 bases short and J 5 bases short, with 11 bases between. Germline lookup yields CDR1 MNHEY and CDR2 SVGAGI. CDR3 length: 12 residues. This chain's CDR3 is CASTGLLYGYTF. CDR3 nucleotides: TGTGCCAGCACAGGCCTCCTATATGGCTACACCTTC.

V is TRBV25-1 and J is TRBJ1-1; no reliable D call. Per the germline V gene, CDR1 is MGHDK and CDR2 is SYGVNS. The CDR3 covers 13 residues. V was cut by 1 base and J by 2 bases, with 5 bases left in between. The CDR3 loop reads CASSEFFNTEAFF. The CDR3 DNA is TGTGCCAGCAGTGAATTCTTCAACACTGAAGCTTTCTTT.

This clone has only one observation. The chain's CDR3 is CASSQDGTGGTYEQYF. The DNA of the CDR3 is TGTGCCAGCAGCCAAGACGGGACAGGGGGGACCTACGAGCAGTACTTC. This chain joins TRBV4-2 and TRBJ2-7, with 11 nucleotides matching TRBD1. Germline V CDR1 and CDR2: LGHNA, YNFKEQ. This CDR3 is built from 16 residues. The junction had 3 bases not matched to a gene; V was cut back by 0 bases and J by 2 bases.

V and J are TRBV15 and TRBJ1-2; D unclear. V shed 3 bases and J shed 4 bases, with 9 bases lying between them. CDR1 and CDR2 from the germline V gene are LNHNV and YYDKDF (reference sequence). The CDR3 totals 13 residues. For the CDR3, the DNA is TGTGCCACCAGCAGGGATATAAGCTATGGCTACACCTTC. Translation gives CATSRDISYGYTF.

V usage is TRBV27 and J usage is TRBJ1-5; possibly TRBD1 for D (5 bases). CDR1 and CDR2 from the germline V gene are MNHEY and SMNVEV (reference sequence). This CDR3 contains 17 residues. The ends were cut back, 0 bases at V and 6 bases at J, with 18 bases in the middle. CDR3 region: CASSLSGVRVEGQPQHF. For the CDR3, the DNA is TGTGCCAGCAGTTTATCGGGCGTCAGGGTTGAAGGTCAGCCCCAGCATTTT.

This chain connects TRBV7-9 to TRBJ2-3, with D possibly TRBD1 on 5 matching bases. This CDR3 is built from 15 residues. Trimming left V 5 bases short and J 6 bases short, with 18 bases between. CDR1 SEHNR and CDR2 FQNEAQ come from the germline V gene (reference sequence). CDR3 DNA: TGTGCCAGCAGCCCCGCCCGGCAGGGTGGCGATACGCAGTATTTT. It is translated as CASSPARQGGDTQYF.

This chain uses TRBV7-9 with TRBJ1-1; D gene ambiguous. Germline-derived CDR1 and CDR2 are SEHNR and FQNEAQ (reference sequence). Trimming left V 4 bases short and J 0 bases short, with 9 bases between. There are 14 residues in the CDR3. The chain's CDR3 is CASSSYDMNTEAFF. The DNA for the CDR3 is TGTGCCAGCAGCTCGTATGACATGAACACTGAAGCTTTCTTT.

The chain employs TRBV4-1 and TRBJ2-5; 7 bases fit TRBD2. The trim removed 0 bases at V and 7 bases at J, leaving 8 bases unmatched. Per germline, CDR1 MGHRA and CDR2 YSYEKL. This CDR3 is built from 15 residues. For the CDR3, the DNA is TGCGCCAGCAGCCAAGACGGGACCGGCGGGGGGACCCAGTACTTC. Protein product: CASSQDGTGGGTQYF.

Comment on this clone: This CDR3 is also generated by other DNA sequences in the sample. The rearrangement uses TRBV27 and TRBJ2-7; TRBD1 matches 9 bases. Looked up from germline, CDR1 is MNHEY and CDR2 is SMNVEV (reference sequence). The CDR3 loop spans 13 amino acids. V lost 5 bases and J lost 4; bases outside the gene matches: 3. The CDR3 sequence: CASSPGQGYEQYF. CDR3 sequence (DNA): TGTGCCAGCAGTCCGGGACAGGGATACGAGCAGTACTTC.

The chain combines TRBV6-2 or TRBV6-3 with TRBJ2-7; 10 positions match TRBD2. The V segment lost 5 bases and the J segment 2 bases; nucleotides outside the gene matches: 9. The CDR3 consists of 16 residues. Germline assignment: CDR1 MNHEY and CDR2 SVGEGT. The CDR3 DNA reads TGTGCCAGCAGTCCACAGGGGGGACTAGCGACCTACGAGCAGTACTTC. It is translated as CASSPQGGLATYEQYF.